Listed below are T cell receptor beta chains from one sample, sequenced in a study of blood T cell repertoires in COVID-19. The protocol was immunoSEQ multiplex PCR, while the TCRdb copy is restricted to in-frame clones and leaves out a portion. Counted here are 140,000 or so clones, 80% to 90% occurring once; the ten biggest clones make up about 1.7%. Sample: peripheral blood. The source is a woman between 45 and 60 years old with acute or convalescent COVID-19. CDR3s include the opening cysteine and the closing phenylalanine or tryptophan. A D gene is named only where the DNA matches it firmly. Only some rows state a clone size, as once, few, many or a class for expanded clones.

>TRBV11-2|NA|NA|TRBJ1-1
TGTGCCAGCAGCTTCGGGCCCGCGGGGACTGAAGCTTTCTTT
CASSFGPAGTEAFF
>TRBV14|few|NA|TRBJ1-2
TGTGCCAGCAGTCACACCAGGGCCTATGGCTACACCTTC
CASSHTRAYGYTF
>TRBV5-4|NA|TRBD1|TRBJ1-2
TGTGCCAGCAGCTTGGCACAGGGGGCGCGTGGCTACACCTTC
CASSLAQGARGYTF
>TRBV19|NA|TRBD1|TRBJ1-2
TGTGCCAGTAGTACGGGACAGGGAGAAGGAGGCTACACCTTC
CASSTGQGEGGYTF
>TRBV6-5|once|TRBD2|TRBJ2-1
TGTGCCAGCAGTTACTCTGGCGGGAGAGGTAATGAGCAGTTCTTC
CASSYSGGRGNEQFF
>TRBV7-9|NA|NA|TRBJ1-6
TGTGCCAGCGTTCAGGCCCCCTATAATTCACCCCTCCACTTT
CASVQAPYNSPLHF
>TRBV2|NA|NA|TRBJ2-5
TGTGCCAGCAGTGATTACATAGAGACCCAGTACTTC
CASSDYIETQYF
>TRBV18|NA|TRBD1|TRBJ2-7
TGTGCCAGCTCACCGGACAGGGTCGGGGGCGAGCAGTACTTC
CASSPDRVGGEQYF
>TRBV2|few|NA|TRBJ1-6
TGTGCCAGCAGGGCGGGACGGTCCTATAATTCACCCCTCCACTTT
CASRAGRSYNSPLHF
>TRBV12-3/TRBV12-4|NA|NA|TRBJ1-1
TGTGCCAGCAGTTTCTCCCGTCGCGCTGAAGCTTTCTTT
CASSFSRRAEAFF
>TRBV7-3|NA|NA|TRBJ2-6
TGTGCCAGCAGCTTCAATGGGGCCAACGTCCTGACTTTC
CASSFNGANVLTF
>TRBV10-3|NA|NA|TRBJ1-1
TGTGCCATCAGACAGCCGAACACTGAAGCTTTCTTT
CAIRQPNTEAFF
>TRBV18|NA|TRBD1|TRBJ1-2
TGTGCCAGCTCACCACCCGGACAGGAGGTCTATGGCTACACCTTC
CASSPPGQEVYGYTF
>TRBV6-2/TRBV6-3|NA|TRBD2|TRBJ2-1
TGTGCCAGCAGTTCGGGGGGACTAGCAGCCCACAATGAGCAGTTCTTC
CASSSGGLAAHNEQFF
>TRBV11-2|NA|TRBD1|TRBJ1-4
TGTGCCAGCAGCCCGGGGACAGAGCGTAATGAAAAACTGTTTTTT
CASSPGTERNEKLFF
>TRBV2|NA|NA|TRBJ1-4
TGTGCCAGCAGGAGGGACATTGTGGGAAAACTGTTTTTT
CASRRDIVGKLFF
>TRBV18|NA|TRBD1|TRBJ1-1
TGTGCCAGCTCACCACCGGGACAGGGTGGTATCACTGAAGCTTTCTTT
CASSPPGQGGITEAFF
>TRBV9|NA|NA|TRBJ1-6
TGTGCCAGCAGCGTAGAAGGGAGTTCACCCCTCCACTTT
CASSVEGSSPLHF
>TRBV13|once|NA|TRBJ2-2
TGTGCCAGCACCTCAGAACAGGGCTACACCGGGGAGCTGTTTTTT
CASTSEQGYTGELFF
>TRBV5-1|NA|TRBD1|TRBJ2-5
TGCGCCAGCAGGGGGGACAGCATTCAAGAGACCCAGTACTTC
CASRGDSIQETQYF
>TRBV24-1|NA|TRBD1|TRBJ2-1
TGTGCCACCGGGGTGGGACAGGGAAGCTACAATGAGCAGTTCTTC
CATGVGQGSYNEQFF
>TRBV5-1|NA|TRBD1|TRBJ1-6
TGCGCCAGCAGCTTGGGGCAGGGGGCAACTAATTCACCCCTCCACTTT
CASSLGQGATNSPLHF